Following are 24 T cell receptor beta chains from one sample sequenced in a study of blood T cell repertoires in COVID-19. Assay used: immunoSEQ multiplex PCR; TCRdb lists only in-frame clones, some missing. There are around 320,000 clones in the sample; approximately 86% occur only once, and roughly 2.3% lies in the top ten. The sample consisted of peripheral blood. These receptors came from a man younger than 35 with active or convalescent COVID-19.

V is TRBV4-1 and J is TRBJ2-1, with TRBD2 identical over 10 bases. The CDR3 length is 18 residues. Germline V gene sequence: CDR1 MGHRA, CDR2 YSYEKL. V lost 4 bases to trimming and J lost 5 bases; unmatched junction nucleotides: 14. In DNA form, the CDR3 reads TGCGCCAGCAGCCTTTTCAGTGGGGAGCGGGGGGGCCACAATGAGCAGTTCTTC. This encodes CASSLFSGERGGHNEQFF.

The rearrangement joins TRBV19 to TRBJ2-3; D unresolved. CDR1 LNHDA and CDR2 SQIVND come from the germline V gene (reference sequence). The germline V and J ends were trimmed by 6 bases and 5 bases, with 15 bases remaining between them. The CDR3 consists of 14 residues. CDR3 nucleotide sequence: TGTGCCAGTAGCTCCCACGAACCAGGAGATACGCAGTATTTT. This sequence encodes CASSSHEPGDTQYF.

This chain connects TRBV5-1 to TRBJ2-1, with TRBD2 matching over 9 bases. The germline V gene encodes CDR1 SGHRS and CDR2 YFSETQ. The CDR3 loop spans 16 amino acids. Losses at the gene ends were 5 bases for V and 6 bases for J; bases not matched to a gene: 12. The CDR3 region is CASSGTSFNLVNEQFF. The CDR3 nucleotides read TGCGCCAGCAGTGGGACTAGCTTTAATTTAGTCAATGAGCAGTTCTTC.

The genes are TRBV6-1 and TRBJ1-5, with D perhaps TRBD1 (5 bases). Germline V gene lookup returns CDR1 MNHNS and CDR2 SASEGT. Trimming shortened V by 3 bases and J by 0 bases, and 6 bases separated the two germline ends. This CDR3 has 14 amino acids. CDR3 nucleotide sequence: TGTGCCAGCAGTGACAGGGCTAGCAATCAGCCCCAGCATTTT. Amino acid sequence: CASSDRASNQPQHF.

The rearrangement uses TRBV6-4 and TRBJ1-1; D remains unclear. With 7 bases removed from V and 0 bases from J, the gap between germline ends came to 15 bases. CDR1 is MRHNA and CDR2 is SNTAGT in the germline V gene. This CDR3 has 15 residues. The CDR3: CASKKEDHMNTEAFF. The CDR3 DNA reads as TGTGCCAGCAAAAAGGAGGACCACATGAACACTGAAGCTTTCTTT.

The chain couples TRBV29-1 to TRBJ1-1, with TRBD1 identical over 7 bases. Germline trimming cut 3 bases from V and 5 bases from J; bases unmatched to any gene: 6. CDR1 is SQVTM and CDR2 is ANQGSEA in the germline V gene. This CDR3 is 13 amino acids long. Here the CDR3 DNA reads TGCAGCGTTGAGGCCTCAGGGGGGACTGAAGCTTTCTTT. It translates to CSVEASGGTEAFF.

The V gene is TRBV28, the J gene TRBJ1-3; D is perhaps TRBD1 (6 bases). Germline V gene sequence: CDR1 MDHEN, CDR2 SYDVKM. This CDR3 region has 15 residues. V was clipped by 8 bases and J by 3 bases, with 17 bases between them. For the CDR3, the DNA is TGTGCCAGCCATATTCGGGGGGCAGGTGGAAACACCATATATTTT. Its protein product is CASHIRGAGGNTIYF. Full variable domain (missing parts from reference TRBV28 and TRBJ1-3): DVKVTQSSRYLVKRTGEKVFLECVQDMDHENMFWYRQDPGLGLRLIYFSYDVKMKEKGDIPEGYSVSREKKERFSLILESASTNQTSMYLCASHIRGAGGNTIYFGEGSWLTVV.

The rearrangement joins TRBV25-1 to TRBJ1-1, with D hard to call. Germline V gene data show CDR1 as MGHDK and CDR2 as SYGVNS. V dropped 3 bases and J dropped 4 bases, with 9 bases sitting between them. CDR3 length equals 13 residues. This CDR3 reads CASSEGSGTEAFF. In DNA, the CDR3 is TGTGCCAGCAGTGAGGGGAGTGGCACTGAAGCTTTCTTT.

This rearrangement joins TRBV9 to TRBJ2-1; 8 bases agree with TRBD2. The length of the CDR3 is 13 residues. The V and J ends lost 6 bases and 4 bases, in that order; junction bases with no gene match: 3. In germline, CDR1 is SGDLS, CDR2 YYNGEE. CDR3 residues: CASKREGYNEQFF. The DNA of the CDR3 is TGTGCCAGCAAACGGGAGGGGTACAATGAGCAGTTCTTC.

This clone was found a few times. The J gene is TRBJ1-6, the V gene TRBV2; the D gene is possibly TRBD1 (5 bases). CDR3 size: 13 residues. Germline V gives CDR1 SNHLY, CDR2 FYNNEI. Trimming shortened V by 4 bases and J by 14 bases, and 15 bases separated the two germline ends. In nucleotides, the CDR3 is TGTGCCAGCAGTGTAGTTCAGGGTTTAACCCTCCACTTT. Protein product: CASSVVQGLTLHF.

In DNA, the CDR3 is TGTGCCAGCATTTCGGGAGTAGGAACAGATACGCAGTATTTT. Its translation is CASISGVGTDTQYF. This sequence joins TRBV2 and TRBJ2-3; the D gene is possibly TRBD2 (6 bases). V lost 7 bases and J 3 bases, leaving 14 bases between the germline ends. In germline, CDR1 is SNHLY, CDR2 FYNNEI. CDR3 length: 14 amino acids.

CDR3 in amino acids: CATQGRSEAFF. The CDR3 nucleotides read TGTGCTACACAGGGCAGGTCTGAAGCTTTCTTT. This chain uses TRBV12-5 with TRBJ1-1; weak D call: TRBD1 (6 bases). This CDR3 spans 11 amino acids. Germline lookup yields CDR1 LGHNT and CDR2 FRNRAP. V was shortened by 10 bases and J by 6 bases, with 12 bases between the two germline ends.

The chain carries TRBV11-2 and TRBJ2-3; D gene uncertain. The germline gives CDR1 SGHAT, CDR2 FQNNGV. CDR3 size: 14 residues. Trimming cost V 1 base and J 1 base, with 6 bases left between them. CDR3 in amino acids: CASSLVPGTDTQYF. The CDR3 DNA follows: TGTGCCAGCAGCTTAGTTCCTGGCACAGATACGCAGTATTTT.

The J gene is TRBJ2-5, the V gene TRBV5-1, with TRBD2 matching 13 bases. The CDR3 runs 16 residues. CDR1 is SGHRS, CDR2 YFSETQ, per germline. Unmatched junction bases numbered 5, after V lost 1 base and J lost 5 bases. The CDR3 DNA reads TGCGCCAGCAGCTTGTCACTAGCGGGAGGGCTGGAGACCCAGTACTTC. It yields the protein CASSLSLAGGLETQYF.

The chain employs TRBV27 and TRBJ1-2; D is unresolved. CDR3 length: 15 residues. V was clipped by 6 bases and J by 2 bases, with 16 bases between them. The V gene's germline CDR1 is MNHEY and CDR2 SMNVEV (reference sequence). The CDR3 here is CASSRTTGFNYGYTF. Written as DNA, the CDR3 is TGTGCCAGCAGCCGGACGACGGGATTCAACTATGGCTACACCTTC.

This chain uses TRBV29-1 with TRBJ1-2; unclear D gene. Germline CDR1 reads SQVTM; CDR2 reads ANQGSEA. The CDR3 is 14 amino acids. V gave up 0 bases and J gave up 6 bases, with 14 bases separating them. The CDR3 is CSVEDLRESHGYTF. In DNA, the CDR3 is TGCAGCGTTGAAGATCTGAGGGAGAGCCATGGCTACACCTTC.

The rearrangement links TRBV28 to TRBJ2-5, with 9 bases identical to TRBD1. The CDR3 contains 13 residues. The germline V gene encodes CDR1 MDHEN and CDR2 SYDVKM. V was pared by 10 bases and J by 3 bases, with 6 bases of the junction left unmatched. In nucleotides, the CDR3 is TGTGCCACGGGACAGGGTTGGGAAGAGACCCAGTACTTC. As protein: CATGQGWEETQYF.

This clone was counted only a few times. In DNA form, the CDR3 reads TGTGCCAGCAGCCATGGACTCTCTGGAAACACCATATATTTT. As protein: CASSHGLSGNTIYF. The gene calls are TRBV3-1 (or the pseudogene TRBV3-2) and TRBJ1-3; D is unresolved. V gave up 3 bases and J gave up 0 bases, with 6 bases separating them. CDR1 is LGHDT, CDR2 YNNKEL, per germline (reference sequence). The CDR3 is 14 residues long.

This rearrangement joins TRBV10-3 to TRBJ1-2, with D perhaps matching TRBD1 (6 bases). Deletions cut 6 bases from V and 6 bases from J, with 14 bases between. The CDR3 is 13 residues long. The germline CDR1 and CDR2 sequences are ENHRY and SYGVKD. CDR3 residues: CAISPRQDDGYTF. In nucleotides, the CDR3 is TGTGCCATCAGCCCTCGACAGGACGATGGCTACACCTTC.

The rearrangement joins TRBV9 to TRBJ2-1; tentative D call: TRBD2 (5 bases). The ends were cut back, 0 bases at V and 2 bases at J, with 9 bases in the middle. Germline lookup yields CDR1 SGDLS and CDR2 YYNGEE. The CDR3 sequence is 15 residues long. CDR3 in DNA: TGTGCCAGCAGCGTAGTAGTCGGGGCCTACAATGAGCAGTTCTTC. Protein product: CASSVVVGAYNEQFF.

This clone was detected a few times. J is TRBJ1-1 and V is TRBV11-2; D call uncertain. CDR1 is SGHAT, CDR2 FQNNGV, per germline. V was clipped by 0 bases and J by 3 bases, with 11 bases between them. This CDR3 spans 15 amino acids. CDR3 in DNA: TGTGCCAGCAGCTTAGAACCCCATCGGGACACTGAAGCTTTCTTT. Encoded protein: CASSLEPHRDTEAFF. Together with reference TRBV11-2 and TRBJ1-1, the CDR3 gives the full variable domain: EAGVAQSPRYKIIEKRQSVAFWCNPISGHATLYWYQQILGQGPKLLIQFQNNGVVDDSQLPKDRFSAERLKGVDSTLKIQPAKLEDSAVYLCASSLEPHRDTEAFFGQGTRLTVV.

The genes are TRBV7-9 and TRBJ1-4; 7 bases map to TRBD1. The CDR3 covers 15 residues. V trimming: 4 bases; J trimming: 5 bases; junction bases outside the gene matches: 7. The V gene's germline CDR1 is SEHNR and CDR2 FQNEAQ (reference sequence). The CDR3 loop reads CASSSTGNRNEKLFF. CDR3 DNA sequence: TGTGCCAGCAGCTCGACAGGGAACAGAAATGAAAAACTGTTTTTT.

The CDR3 nucleotides read TGTGCCAGCAGTTTATCGGGACAGGGTTTTGAAAAACTGTTTTTT. It translates to CASSLSGQGFEKLFF. The chain couples TRBV27 to TRBJ1-4; 9 bases line up with TRBD1. This CDR3 is built from 15 residues. Trimming took 0 bases from V and 7 from J; bases not matched to a gene: 3. Germline assignment: CDR1 MNHEY and CDR2 SMNVEV (reference sequence).

The CDR3 reads CASSDPARELGYEQYF. As DNA, the CDR3 is TGTGCCAGCAGCGACCCAGCGCGGGAGTTAGGATACGAGCAGTACTTC. V gene TRBV11-2 combines with J gene TRBJ2-7, with 7 bases aligning to TRBD2. The CDR3 spans 16 residues. The V gene's germline CDR1 is SGHAT and CDR2 FQNNGV. V was pared by 5 bases and J by 4 bases, with 14 bases of the junction left unmatched.